Listed below are T cell receptor beta chains from one sample, sequenced in a study of CD8 T cells in ankylosing spondylitis. TCRdb used MiXCR to reprocess the 5' RACE reads, holding one entry per CDR3 protein. The sample holds 200,000 to 250,000 distinct CDR3 sequences, about 7% seen once. The sample comprised blood, either unsorted or a sorted T cell fraction (not recorded which). The source is a male donor with ankylosing spondylitis. Both conserved end residues are part of each CDR3. Fields, in order: V gene, clone size, J gene, D gene, CDR3 protein, CDR3 DNA. A D gene is named only where the DNA matches it firmly. Clone sizes are given selectively: once, few, many, or a class where the clone is expanded.

V: TRBV7-9
size: many
J: TRBJ2-7
D: -
CDR3: CASSIRDKKYEQYF
DNA: TGTGCCAGCAGCATCCGGGACAAGAAATACGAGCAGTACTTC

V: TRBV7-9
size: -
J: TRBJ2-1
D: -
CDR3: CASSRTELPNNEQFF
DNA: TGTGCCAGCAGTCGGACGGAACTCCCGAACAATGAGCAGTTCTTC

V: TRBV12-3/TRBV12-4
size: many
J: TRBJ2-7
D: -
CDR3: CASSLSRVYEQYF
DNA: TGTGCCAGCAGTTTAAGCAGGGTCTACGAGCAGTACTTC

V: TRBV6-5
size: -
J: TRBJ1-1
D: -
CDR3: CASSYGAGAEAFF
DNA: TGTGCCAGCAGTTACGGGGCGGGAGCTGAAGCTTTCTTT

V: TRBV9
size: few
J: TRBJ2-7
D: -
CDR3: CASSIRRDLNPIGQYF
DNA: TGTGCCAGCAGCATAAGACGGGACCTAAATCCCATCGGGCAGTACTTC

V: TRBV29-1
size: many
J: TRBJ2-1
D: TRBD2
CDR3: CSVVGTNRNEQFF
DNA: TGCAGCGTAGTCGGGACTAACAGGAATGAGCAGTTCTTC

V: TRBV29-1
size: many
J: TRBJ1-1
D: TRBD1
CDR3: CSASGTAQRNTEAFF
DNA: TGCAGCGCCTCTGGGACAGCCCAACGGAACACTGAAGCTTTCTTT

V: TRBV24-1
size: many
J: TRBJ2-3
D: TRBD2
CDR3: CATSDLLGGSETDTQYF
DNA: TGTGCCACCAGTGATTTGCTTGGCGGGAGTGAAACAGATACGCAGTATTTT

V: TRBV4-3
size: many
J: TRBJ2-5
D: -
CDR3: CASSPDNQETQYF
DNA: TGCGCCAGCAGTCCCGACAACCAAGAGACCCAGTACTTC

V: TRBV4-1
size: many
J: TRBJ2-5
D: -
CDR3: CASSQVGTEETQYF
DNA: TGCGCCAGCAGCCAAGTCGGGACGGAAGAGACCCAGTACTTC

V: TRBV12-3/TRBV12-4
size: many
J: TRBJ1-3
D: -
CDR3: CASSLSDTIYF
DNA: TGTGCCAGCAGTTTATCAGACACCATATATTTT

V: TRBV27
size: many
J: TRBJ2-7
D: TRBD2
CDR3: CASSGRLAPEQYF
DNA: TGTGCCAGCAGTGGGAGACTAGCGCCCGAGCAGTACTTC

V: TRBV18
size: -
J: TRBJ2-2
D: -
CDR3: CASSPTGAGGELFF
DNA: TGTGCCAGCTCACCAACGGGGGCTGGCGGGGAGCTGTTTTTT

V: TRBV10-3
size: -
J: TRBJ2-1
D: TRBD2
CDR3: CAISETGLDEQFF
DNA: TGTGCCATCAGTGAGACCGGACTAGACGAGCAGTTCTTC

V: TRBV20-1
size: many
J: TRBJ2-3
D: TRBD2
CDR3: CSARDLNGLAQADTQYF
DNA: TGCAGTGCTAGAGATCTCAACGGACTAGCTCAGGCAGATACGCAGTATTTT